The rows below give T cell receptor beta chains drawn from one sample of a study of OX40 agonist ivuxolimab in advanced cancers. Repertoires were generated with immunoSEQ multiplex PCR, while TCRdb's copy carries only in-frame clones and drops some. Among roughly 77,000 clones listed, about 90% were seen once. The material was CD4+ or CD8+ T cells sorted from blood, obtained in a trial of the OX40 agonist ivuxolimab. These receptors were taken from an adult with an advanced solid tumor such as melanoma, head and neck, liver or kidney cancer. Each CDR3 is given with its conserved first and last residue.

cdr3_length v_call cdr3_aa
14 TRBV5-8 CASSPKGSTDTQYF
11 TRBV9 CASSDADTQYF
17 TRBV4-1 CASSQGGLAESPYEQYF
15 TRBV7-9 CASSISRGLSYEQYF
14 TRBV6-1 CASSEPGDSGELFF
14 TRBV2 CASNRGAGTDTQYF
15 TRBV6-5 CASSSKMGLAYEQYF
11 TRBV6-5 CATLRGYEQYF
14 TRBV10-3 CAISGGQVQETQYF
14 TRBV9 CASSEGRVNEKLFF
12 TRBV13 CASRSGTDTQYF
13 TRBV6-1 CASSEAWTYGYTF
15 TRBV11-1 CASSLEAGLVDGYTF
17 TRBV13 CASSFYGGGGAGDEQFF